In this sample, the clone carrying this TCR beta chain turned up once. PCR amplification relied on 60 Vbeta primers (plus 13 Jbeta primers). Generated by immunoSEQ multiplex PCR, the TCRdb table keeps only in-frame clones and is missing some. Of 200,000 to 300,000 clones in the sample, 80% to 90% were seen once. The J segment lost 0 bases and the V segment lost 3 bases, leaving 7 bases of the junction unmatched. The CDR3 sequence is 17 residues long. Germline V gene lookup returns CDR1 LNHNV and CDR2 YYDKDF (reference sequence). The entry originates in a study of cytomegalovirus exposure and HLA in healthy donors. Nominally healthy donors were sampled, though unrecorded immune exposures were likely.

This chain joins TRBV15 and TRBJ2-1; 8 positions agree with TRBD2. The sample taken for sequencing was PBMCs. The TCR was taken from a woman aged 40 to 50 in good health and CMV-seropositive. The CDR3 nucleotides read TGTGCCACCAGCAGGTTAGCGGGACCCCTCTCCTACAATGAGCAGTTCTTC. Translation gives CATSRLAGPLSYNEQFF.